The clone carrying this T cell receptor (beta chain) was counted a few times. This CDR3 is built from 16 residues. The V gene's germline CDR1 is SSHAT and CDR2 FNYEAQ (reference sequence). The V end lost 5 bases, the J end lost 1 base, and 15 bases lay between the germline ends. As processed by the authors: Estimated nucleated cell counts came from reference gene primer amplification. Measured with immunoSEQ multiplex PCR; TCRdb has only the in-frame clones, and not every one. V and J calls and clone size come straight from that table; D and trimming were deduced from the DNA. Of about 190,000 clones in the sample, 76% were seen once. The sample belongs to a study of blood T cell repertoires in COVID-19.

This receptor was taken from a woman aged 45-65 years with acute COVID-19. The sequenced sample consisted of PBMCs or T cells enriched from blood (not recorded which). The chain couples TRBV7-7 to TRBJ1-5; maybe TRBD1 (6 bases). As DNA, the CDR3 is TGTGCCAGCAGCCCCCCGATGGGGGCGAGCAATCAGCCCCAGCATTTT. Amino acids: CASSPPMGASNQPQHF.